This entry features one T cell receptor beta chain sequence. Assay used: immunoSEQ multiplex PCR; TCRdb lists only in-frame clones, some missing. The data contain a few hundred thousand clones, 84% of them seen just once; the ten biggest clones take up about 1.5%. These data come from a study of blood T cell repertoires in COVID-19. Overall study context: Sites in the United States, Italy and Spain provided acute and convalescent COVID-19 samples.

CDR1 and CDR2 (germline): MNHNS, SASEGT. The V gene lost 2 bases and the J gene lost 1 base, with 17 bases spanning the gap. The CDR3 loop spans 17 amino acids. This sequence joins TRBV6-1 and TRBJ1-2; D not resolved. The TCR was taken from a woman in her thirties or forties who had recovered from COVID-19. Sequencing was performed on peripheral blood. The CDR3 here is CASSESAGPRINYGYTF. Here the CDR3 DNA reads TGTGCCAGCAGTGAATCGGCAGGCCCCAGAATTAACTATGGCTACACCTTC.